These 16 T cell receptor beta chains originate from one sample sequenced in a study of blood T cell repertoires in COVID-19. Profiling relied on immunoSEQ multiplex PCR, and the TCRdb table lists in-frame clones only, not all of them. Of about 250,000 clones listed, 80% to 90% are singletons. The sequencing input was peripheral blood. All receptors come from a man older than 75 with acute or convalescent COVID-19.

J is TRBJ2-1 and V is TRBV27; D ambiguous. V lost 6 bases and J 9 bases, leaving 15 bases between the germline ends. CDR1 is MNHEY, CDR2 SMNVEV, per germline (reference sequence). This CDR3 comprises 13 residues. DNA of the CDR3: TGTGCCAGCAGAATCCTGTCTAGTTCTGAGCAGTTCTTC. Protein product: CASRILSSSEQFF.

The J gene is TRBJ2-5, the V gene TRBV5-4; TRBD2 is a possible D gene (6 bases). The CDR3 loop spans 12 amino acids. In germline, CDR1 is SGHNT, CDR2 YYREEE (reference sequence). V was clipped by 3 bases and J by 11 bases, with 14 bases between them. CDR3 nucleotide sequence: TGTGCCAGCAGCTGGGACGGGGGTCATCAGTACTTC. Its translation: CASSWDGGHQYF.

The CDR3 is CASSARTDYEQYF. DNA for the CDR3: TGTGCCAGCAGTGCTCGGACAGACTACGAGCAGTACTTC. The chain joins TRBV2 to TRBJ2-7, with D tentatively TRBD1 (6 bases). Trimming left V 4 bases short and J 3 bases short, with 10 bases between. Germline V gives CDR1 SNHLY, CDR2 FYNNEI. The CDR3 runs to 13 residues. The whole variable domain, filled in from reference TRBV2 and TRBJ2-7, reads EPEVTQTPSHQVTQMGQEVILRCVPISNHLYFYWYRQILGQKVEFLVSFYNNEISEKSEIFDDQFSVERPDGSNFTLKIRSTKLEDSAMYFCASSARTDYEQYFGPGTRLTVT.

The chain carries TRBV5-8 and TRBJ2-7; 9 bases are shared with TRBD1. V lost 3 bases and J lost 5; bases outside the gene matches: 6. The CDR3 contains 14 residues. CDR1 is SGHTS and CDR2 is YDEGEE in the germline V gene. The CDR3 here is CASSSPQGADEQYF. The CDR3 DNA is TGTGCCAGCAGCTCACCACAGGGGGCCGACGAGCAGTACTTC.

This sequence joins TRBV29-1 and TRBJ2-3; D perhaps matches TRBD2 (5 bases). Per the germline V gene, CDR1 is SQVTM and CDR2 is ANQGSEA. V was shortened by 7 bases and J by 2 bases, with 10 bases between the two germline ends. The CDR3 totals 12 residues. The CDR3 loop is CSGGGPTDTQYF. The CDR3 region has the DNA TGCAGCGGCGGAGGTCCCACAGATACGCAGTATTTT.

The chain joins TRBV5-1 to TRBJ1-5, with 7 bases fitting TRBD1. This CDR3 has 16 residues. Germline V gives CDR1 SGHRS, CDR2 YFSETQ. Trimming took 0 bases from V and 2 from J; bases not matched to a gene: 5. As DNA, the CDR3 is TGCGCCAGCAGCTTGGGGACCGACAGGGGCAATCAGCCCCAGCATTTT. Translation: CASSLGTDRGNQPQHF.

For the CDR3, the DNA is TGTGCCAGCAGTTTAATAGGAGGGCGGACAGGGTTTAAAACCGGGGAGCTGTTTTTT. This encodes CASSLIGGRTGFKTGELFF. This sequence joins TRBV28 and TRBJ2-2; 8 bases fit TRBD1. The germline V gene encodes CDR1 MDHEN and CDR2 SYDVKM. The CDR3 runs 19 residues. With V trimmed by 2 bases and J by 5 bases, 16 bases remained unmatched.

The chain links TRBV28 to TRBJ1-1; 9 bases are a match to TRBD1. CDR3 length: 12 residues. With V trimmed by 3 bases and J by 8 bases, 1 base remained unmatched. Germline values: CDR1 MDHEN, CDR2 SYDVKM. The CDR3 DNA reads as TGTGCCAGCAGTTTCGGGACAGGGGAAGCTTTCTTT. Protein: CASSFGTGEAFF.

V gene TRBV7-9 combines with J gene TRBJ2-7, with 7 bases fitting TRBD1. The CDR3 runs to 17 residues. CDR1 and CDR2 from the germline V gene are SEHNR and FQNEAQ (reference sequence). With 10 bases clipped from V and 1 base from J, the junction kept 19 bases outside the gene matches. The CDR3, as DNA: TGTGCCACCCAACCCCGACAGGGAGCGCCAGCGTCCTACGAGCAGTACTTC. Translation: CATQPRQGAPASYEQYF.

The V and J genes are TRBV27 and TRBJ1-5, with D possibly matching TRBD1 (6 bases). The CDR3 has 15 amino acids. The V gene's germline CDR1 is MNHEY and CDR2 SMNVEV (reference sequence). With 2 bases removed from V and 1 base from J, the gap between germline ends came to 9 bases. The DNA for the CDR3 is TGTGCCAGCAGTTTAACTGGACAGAGCAATCAGCCCCAGCATTTT. This encodes CASSLTGQSNQPQHF.

In DNA form, the CDR3 reads TGTGCCAGCAGCAGGACTAGCGGGAGGGATACGCAGTATTTT. Encoded protein: CASSRTSGRDTQYF. The V and J genes are TRBV5-6 and TRBJ2-3; 14 nucleotides match TRBD2. CDR3 length equals 14 residues. Germline CDR1 is SGHDT and CDR2 is YYEEEE. After removal of 4 bases from V and 6 bases from J, the junction contained 1 base not matched to a gene.

This clone has just one count. The genes are TRBV28 and TRBJ2-4, with TRBD2 as a possible D gene (5 bases). The germline V gene has CDR1 MDHEN and CDR2 SYDVKM. Deletions cut 1 base from V and 0 bases from J, with 13 bases between. The CDR3 runs to 17 residues. CDR3 residues: CASSLLTGREAKNIQYF. The DNA of the CDR3 is TGTGCCAGCAGTTTATTAACGGGGAGAGAAGCCAAAAACATTCAGTACTTC.

This clone was seen only a few times. The V and J genes are TRBV9 and TRBJ1-2; D possibly corresponds to TRBD1 (5 bases). The CDR3 is made up of 15 amino acids. V was shortened by 4 bases and J by 7 bases, with 20 bases between the two germline ends. Germline V lookup: CDR1 SGDLS, CDR2 YYNGEE. The CDR3 bases are TGTGCCAGCAGCCCATTGGGGGGAGGGGCAAGTGGCTACACCTTC. Translated: CASSPLGGGASGYTF.

The chain recombines TRBV6-2 or TRBV6-3 with TRBJ1-5; unclear D gene. Germline loops: CDR1 MNHEY, CDR2 SVGEGT. V was trimmed by 4 bases and J by 5 bases, leaving 12 bases between them. There are 14 residues in the CDR3. This CDR3 is CASSSPGSHQPQHF. The CDR3 coding sequence is TGTGCCAGCAGTTCCCCGGGAAGCCATCAGCCCCAGCATTTT.

The chain combines TRBV29-1 with TRBJ1-5; 7 bases are shared with TRBD1. The CDR3 covers 14 residues. Germline-derived CDR1 and CDR2 are SQVTM and ANQGSEA. Unmatched junction bases numbered 10, after V lost 4 bases and J lost 7 bases. CDR3 bases: TGCAGCGTTGCGGTAGGGGGCAACAAGCAGCCCCAGCATTTT. Its protein is CSVAVGGNKQPQHF.

The rearrangement joins TRBV7-3 to TRBJ2-3, with D tentatively TRBD2 (6 bases). Trimming pared 3 bases from V and 7 bases from J, leaving 20 bases between. This CDR3 contains 16 residues. Germline assignment: CDR1 SGHTA and CDR2 FQGTGA. Here the CDR3 reads CASSLGGNRELNTQYF. The DNA of the CDR3 is TGTGCCAGCAGCTTGGGTGGGAACCGGGAGCTCAATACGCAGTATTTT.